A single sample is the source of the 14 T cell receptor beta chains below, sequenced in a study of blood T cell repertoires in COVID-19. Libraries were prepared by immunoSEQ multiplex PCR; TCRdb keeps only in-frame clonotypes and omits some of them. This table holds tens of thousands of clones, approximately 81% found once. The specimen was peripheral blood. Every receptor here comes from a woman aged 70 to 79 with acute or convalescent COVID-19.

The V and J genes are TRBV27 and TRBJ1-2, with 8 bases matching TRBD1. Germline-derived CDR1 and CDR2 are MNHEY and SMNVEV (reference sequence). Unmatched junction bases numbered 5, after V lost 1 base and J lost 1 base. The CDR3 is 16 residues long. CDR3 sequence (DNA): TGTGCCAGCAGTTTATACCCACAGGGGGGTAACTATGGCTACACCTTC. Encoded protein: CASSLYPQGGNYGYTF.

This chain uses TRBV6-5 with TRBJ2-1; 8 bases line up with TRBD1. The J segment lost 4 bases and the V segment lost 6 bases, leaving 5 bases of the junction unmatched. Germline CDR1 reads MNHEY; CDR2 reads SVGAGI. This CDR3 has 14 residues. CDR3 residues: CASRSTGEYNEQFF. The CDR3 coding sequence is TGTGCCAGCAGATCGACAGGGGAGTACAATGAGCAGTTCTTC.

This chain links TRBV28 with TRBJ2-2; 8 bases align to TRBD1. Germline V lookup: CDR1 MDHEN, CDR2 SYDVKM. This CDR3 contains 17 residues. The junction had 13 bases not matched to a gene; V was cut back by 5 bases and J by 5 bases. The CDR3 here is CASSPDRGPEMTGELFF. In DNA, the CDR3 is TGTGCCAGCAGTCCTGACAGGGGACCTGAGATGACCGGGGAGCTGTTTTTT.

The V and J genes are TRBV19 and TRBJ2-7; 8 nucleotides align to TRBD1. V lost 6 bases, J lost 1 base, and 8 bases stayed unmatched. Germline CDR1 and CDR2: LNHDA and SQIVND (reference sequence). The CDR3 has 15 residues. CDR3 amino acids: CASSVGGQGSYEQYF. CDR3 sequence (DNA): TGTGCCAGTAGCGTAGGAGGACAGGGTTCCTACGAGCAGTACTTC.

The rearrangement joins TRBV5-1 to TRBJ2-2; 13 bases line up with TRBD2. The germline CDR1 and CDR2 sequences are SGHRS and YFSETQ. Trimming took 3 bases from V and 2 from J; bases not matched to a gene: 7. CDR3 length: 18 amino acids. This chain's CDR3 is CASSSGLAGVPNTGELFF. The CDR3 DNA reads TGCGCCAGCAGCTCTGGACTAGCGGGAGTGCCAAACACCGGGGAGCTGTTTTTT. The full variable domain, completed using reference TRBV5-1 and TRBJ2-2, is KAGVTQTPRYLIKTRGQQVTLSCSPISGHRSVSWYQQTPGQGLQFLFEYFSETQRNKGNFPGRFSGRQFSNSRSEMNVSTLELGDSALYLCASSSGLAGVPNTGELFFGEGSRLTVL.

The chain has TRBV14 and TRBJ2-3; TRBD2 might be the D (5 bases). V lost 5 bases and J lost 2, with 17 bases in between. Germline lookup yields CDR1 SGHDN and CDR2 FVKESK. This CDR3 region has 16 residues. Here the CDR3 DNA reads TGTGCCAGCAGCAAATTTGGAGGCCCATACACAGATACGCAGTATTTT. Translated: CASSKFGGPYTDTQYF. Using reference TRBV14 and TRBJ2-3 for the parts outside the CDR3, the full variable domain is EAGVTQFPSHSVIEKGQTVTLRCDPISGHDNLYWYRRVMGKEIKFLLHFVKESKQDESGMPNNRFLAERTGGTYSTLKVQPAELEDSGVYFCASSKFGGPYTDTQYFGPGTRLTVL.

The chain joins TRBV13 to TRBJ1-3, with 9 bases identical to TRBD1. CDR1 is PRHDT and CDR2 is FYEKMQ in the germline V gene (reference sequence). With 2 bases clipped from V and 12 bases from J, the junction kept 23 bases outside the gene matches. The CDR3 spans 19 residues. CDR3 coding DNA: TGTGCCAGCAGCTTATTGTCATACAGCCGGGGACAGGGTGAGCCTATCATATATTTT. Its protein is CASSLLSYSRGQGEPIIYF.

V gene TRBV27 combines with J gene TRBJ1-5; D is possibly TRBD1 (6 bases). Germline V CDR1 and CDR2: MNHEY, SMNVEV (reference sequence). V was shortened by 1 base and J by 2 bases, with 12 bases between the two germline ends. This CDR3 region has 16 residues. CDR3 sequence reads: CASSLWAGVGNQPQHF. The CDR3 region has the DNA TGTGCCAGCAGTTTATGGGCAGGGGTGGGCAATCAGCCCCAGCATTTT.

This chain links TRBV19 with TRBJ2-5; D gene ambiguous. CDR1 and CDR2 (germline): LNHDA, SQIVND (reference sequence). V dropped 5 bases and J dropped 2 bases, with 3 bases sitting between them. The CDR3 is 11 amino acids. This CDR3 is CASSRQETQYF. CDR3 DNA sequence: TGTGCCAGTAGTCGGCAAGAGACCCAGTACTTC. The full variable domain, rest sourced from reference TRBV19 and TRBJ2-5, is DGGITQSPKYLFRKEGQNVTLSCEQNLNHDAMYWYRQDPGQGLRLIYYSQIVNDFQKGDIAEGYSVSREKKESFPLTVTSAQKNPTAFYLCASSRQETQYFGPGTRLLVL.

J is TRBJ1-3 and V is TRBV5-1; D gene uncertain. CDR1 and CDR2 from the germline V gene are SGHRS and YFSETQ. V was cut by 4 bases and J by 2 bases, with 13 bases left in between. The CDR3 covers 15 residues. The CDR3 region is CASSRTEETGNTIYF. CDR3 nucleotide sequence: TGCGCCAGCAGCAGGACGGAGGAAACTGGAAACACCATATATTTT.

The genes are TRBV2 and TRBJ2-1, with D perhaps TRBD2 (6 bases). In germline, CDR1 is SNHLY, CDR2 FYNNEI. V was trimmed by 5 bases and J by 4 bases, leaving 12 bases between them. The CDR3 consists of 14 residues. The CDR3 here is CASSTQRGYNEQFF. CDR3 DNA: TGTGCCAGCAGTACACAACGGGGGTACAATGAGCAGTTCTTC.

Points on this clone: Mismatch with germline at one junction end may stem from a read error. The genes are TRBV6-5 and TRBJ1-6; TRBD1 agrees at 11 bases. There are 15 residues in the CDR3. Germline V gene lookup returns CDR1 MNHEY and CDR2 SVGAGI. The CDR3 reads CASSNSGTGGIPLHF. The DNA of the CDR3 is TGTGCCAGCAGTAACTCCGGGACAGGGGGTATACCCCTCCACTTT.

This chain connects TRBV7-8 to TRBJ2-7; 10 bases align to TRBD2. With V trimmed by 1 base and J by 3 bases, 12 bases remained unmatched. From germline, CDR1 is SGHVS and CDR2 FQNEAQ. This CDR3 is 18 amino acids long. The chain's CDR3 is CASSLGLAGGRRIYEQYF. The CDR3 nucleotides read TGTGCCAGCAGCTTAGGGTTAGCGGGAGGCAGGAGGATCTACGAGCAGTACTTC.

The chain links TRBV4-1 to TRBJ2-7; 7 nucleotides line up with TRBD1. The ends lost 0 bases at V and 3 bases at J; junction bases unmatched: 5. The germline CDR1 and CDR2 sequences are MGHRA and YSYEKL. There are 15 residues in the CDR3. The CDR3: CASSQDYRGLYEQYF. Here the CDR3 DNA reads TGCGCCAGCAGCCAAGATTACAGGGGCCTCTACGAGCAGTACTTC.